The clone carrying this T cell receptor beta chain was recorded many times. The antigen is unknown. The data stem from a study of T-cell reconstitution after alpha-beta-depleted transplantation in children. Findings and limits, study-wide: By about two months after transplant, alpha-beta T cells reportedly arose from several hundred graft clones that had expanded. Newly produced T cells mostly accounted for T-cell counts and diversity one year post-transplant. Recipient T cells and thymic progenitors that survived were the source of the high TCRbeta diversity seen at day 60 in some patients.

V was shortened by 4 bases and J by 8 bases, with 15 bases between the two germline ends. CDR3 length equals 14 residues. The TCRbeta library incorporated unique molecular identifiers. TCRdb re-analysed the PCR reads in MiXCR, keeping a single row per CDR3 protein. The sample records about 580,000 distinct CDR3 sequences, 23% being singletons. The source was PBMCs, mostly from graft donor cells, collected 360 days after TCRalphabeta/CD19-depleted stem cell transplant. The rearrangement links TRBV12-3 or TRBV12-4 to TRBJ2-1; D ambiguous. The clonotype was recovered from a boy under three years old who had a stem cell transplant for acute myeloid leukemia, so the T cells may come from the graft donor. The CDR3 spells CASSSNPTPDEQFF. CDR3 sequence (DNA): TGTGCCAGCAGTTCTAATCCAACCCCCGATGAGCAGTTCTTC.